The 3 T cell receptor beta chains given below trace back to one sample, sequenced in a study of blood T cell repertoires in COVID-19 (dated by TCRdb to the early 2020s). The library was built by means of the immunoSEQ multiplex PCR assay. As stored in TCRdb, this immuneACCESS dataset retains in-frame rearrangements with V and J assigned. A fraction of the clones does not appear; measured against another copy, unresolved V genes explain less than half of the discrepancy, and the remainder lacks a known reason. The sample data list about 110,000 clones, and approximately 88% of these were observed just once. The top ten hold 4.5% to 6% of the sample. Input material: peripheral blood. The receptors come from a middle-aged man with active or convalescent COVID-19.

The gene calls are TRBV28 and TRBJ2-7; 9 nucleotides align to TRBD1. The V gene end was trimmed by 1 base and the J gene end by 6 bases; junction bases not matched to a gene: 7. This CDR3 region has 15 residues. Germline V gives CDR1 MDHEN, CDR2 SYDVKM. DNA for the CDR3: TGTGCCAGCAGTTTATCACAGGGGGCCCTAGGCGAGCAGTACTTC. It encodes CASSLSQGALGEQYF.

CDR3 DNA: TGTGCCAGCAGCTTATCCCTCACAGGGGCGGGTGGCTATGGCTACACCTTC. This encodes CASSLSLTGAGGYGYTF. The chain carries TRBV11-2 and TRBJ1-2; TRBD1 aligns across 7 bases. The length of the CDR3 is 17 residues. V shed 2 bases, J shed 4 bases, and the junction held 13 bases outside the gene matches. Germline-derived CDR1 and CDR2 are SGHAT and FQNNGV.

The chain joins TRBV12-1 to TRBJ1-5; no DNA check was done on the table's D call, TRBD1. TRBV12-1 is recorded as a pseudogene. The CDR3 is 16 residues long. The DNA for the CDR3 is TGTGCCAGCAGCTCGCAGACAGGCCATACTAATCAGCCCCAGCATTTT. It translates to CASSSQTGHTNQPQHF.